This T cell receptor beta chain was documented in a study of CD8 T cells in ankylosing spondylitis (dated by TCRdb to between 2016 and 2019). For context, the study as a whole: The study set out to find disease-linked TCR variants by profiling T cell receptor beta repertoires in ankylosing spondylitis patients and healthy donors. The full study cohort comprised 25 ankylosing spondylitis patients and about 110 healthy donors. Samples of peripheral blood were taken, and for ankylosing spondylitis patients, synovial fluid was collected as well.

The data were produced on an Illumina HiSeq 2500. TCR beta libraries were prepared by quantitative 5'-RACE with molecular barcodes. In the source study's methods: Disease-linked TCR variants were identified with a new computational method built on a probabilistic model of VDJ rearrangement. TCRdb reworked the public reads: Q25 trimming with fastp, MiXCR clone assembly, productive beta chains retained. Entries that share a CDR3 protein sequence are merged under the most common genes and DNA. It is TCRdb's table, rather than the study itself, that gives the V and J calls and clone size. This sample is represented by over 700,000 distinct CDR3 sequences; around 17% of them were singletons. Jointly, the top ten make up approximately 18% of the sample. The paper's findings and limits, for the study overall: Some motif variants had previously been reported in the synovial fluid and blood of reactive arthritis patients, which suggests shared mechanisms of disease initiation. The disease-linked clones had a CD8+ phenotype and were found at relatively low frequencies in peripheral blood. Significant enrichment of the disease-linked clones was reported in matched synovial fluid samples from ankylosing spondylitis patients. Blood from ankylosing spondylitis patients appeared to be characterized by a TCR beta motif composed of eight or nine highly homologous amino acid variants.

The germline V gene sets CDR1 to SGHTA and CDR2 to FQGNSA. The junction carries 21 bases between V and J, which are trimmed by 0 bases and 5 bases respectively. The CDR3, from cysteine to phenylalanine, totals 18 residues. Only the CDR3 DNA stays, 54 bases, in frame from base 1. Details on this clonotype: Its antigen is still unknown. The record has no base qualities; no much larger clone is one base away.

The rearrangement combines TRBV7-2 with TRBJ2-3, with TRBD2 perhaps the D gene, on 5 matching bases. The TCR was taken from a male donor with ankylosing spondylitis. Material: blood, either unsorted or a sorted T cell fraction (not recorded which). The CDR3 protein is CASSLASAGTLGRDTQYF. The DNA is as follows: TGTGCCAGCAGCTTAGCCTCCGCGGGCACGTTAGGGAGAGATACGCAGTATTTT.